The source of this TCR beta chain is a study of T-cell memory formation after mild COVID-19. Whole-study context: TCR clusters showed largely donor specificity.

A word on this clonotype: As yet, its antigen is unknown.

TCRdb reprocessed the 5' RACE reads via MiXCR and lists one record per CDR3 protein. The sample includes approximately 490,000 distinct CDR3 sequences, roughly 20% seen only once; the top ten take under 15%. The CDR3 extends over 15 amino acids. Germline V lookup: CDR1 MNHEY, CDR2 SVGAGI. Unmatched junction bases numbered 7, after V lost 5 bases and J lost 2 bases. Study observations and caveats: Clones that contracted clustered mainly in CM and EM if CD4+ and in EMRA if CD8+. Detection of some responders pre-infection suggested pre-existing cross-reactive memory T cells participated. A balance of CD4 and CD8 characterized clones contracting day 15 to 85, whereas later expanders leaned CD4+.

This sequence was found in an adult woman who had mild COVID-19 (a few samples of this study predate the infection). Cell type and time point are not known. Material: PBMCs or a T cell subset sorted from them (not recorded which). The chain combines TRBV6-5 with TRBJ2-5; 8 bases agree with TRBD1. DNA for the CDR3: TGTGCCAGCAGTGCCCAGGGGGCAGGTCAAGAGACCCAGTACTTC. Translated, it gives CASSAQGAGQETQYF.